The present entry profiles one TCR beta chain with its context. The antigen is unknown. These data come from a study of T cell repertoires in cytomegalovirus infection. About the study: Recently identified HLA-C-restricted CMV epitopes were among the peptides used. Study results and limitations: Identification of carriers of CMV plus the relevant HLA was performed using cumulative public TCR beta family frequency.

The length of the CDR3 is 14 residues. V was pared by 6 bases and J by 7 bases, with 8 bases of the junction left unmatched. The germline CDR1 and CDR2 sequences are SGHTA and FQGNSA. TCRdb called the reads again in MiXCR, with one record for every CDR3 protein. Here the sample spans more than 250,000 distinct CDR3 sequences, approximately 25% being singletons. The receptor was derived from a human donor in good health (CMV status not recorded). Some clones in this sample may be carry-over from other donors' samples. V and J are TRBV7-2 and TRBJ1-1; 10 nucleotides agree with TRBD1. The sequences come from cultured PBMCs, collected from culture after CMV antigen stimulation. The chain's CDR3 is CASRGGQGVGEAFF. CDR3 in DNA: TGTGCCAGCAGGGGAGGACAGGGGGTCGGTGAAGCTTTCTTT.